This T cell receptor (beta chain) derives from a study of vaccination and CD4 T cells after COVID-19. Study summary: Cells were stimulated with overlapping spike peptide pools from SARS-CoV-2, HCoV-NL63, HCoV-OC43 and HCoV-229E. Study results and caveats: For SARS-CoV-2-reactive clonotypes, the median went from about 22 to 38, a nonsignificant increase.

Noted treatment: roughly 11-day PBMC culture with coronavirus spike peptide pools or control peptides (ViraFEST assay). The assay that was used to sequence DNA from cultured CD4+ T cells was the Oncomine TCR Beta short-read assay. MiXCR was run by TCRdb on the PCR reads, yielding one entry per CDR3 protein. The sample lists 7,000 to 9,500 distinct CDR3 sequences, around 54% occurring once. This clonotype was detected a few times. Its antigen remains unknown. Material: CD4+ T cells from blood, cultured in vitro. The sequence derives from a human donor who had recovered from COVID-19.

The CDR3 DNA reads TGTGCCACCAGTGATTTACTAGCGGGGGACACCGGGGAGCTGTTTTTT. Translating it yields CATSDLLAGDTGELFF. The chain combines TRBV24-1 with TRBJ2-2; 11 nucleotides agree with TRBD2. This CDR3 comprises 16 residues. Germline CDR1 KGHDR, CDR2 SFDVKD. Trimming removed 1 base from V and 3 bases from J; junction bases left unmatched: 0.